This is a list of T cell receptor beta chains from one sample in a study of Ad26.COV2.S vaccination and SARS-CoV-2 variants. Generated by immunoSEQ multiplex PCR, the TCRdb table keeps only in-frame clones and is missing some. The table shows approximately 500,000 clones, with around 88% occurring only once. The sample consisted of peripheral blood, taken in a trial of Ad26.COV2.S vaccine versus placebo. The receptors here all came from a person aged 18-65 years who received the Ad26.COV2.S COVID-19 vaccine or a placebo. Both conserved end residues are trimmed from each CDR3. Each record gives: J gene, V gene, CDR3 protein.

j_call: TRBJ2-5; v_call: TRBV4-2; cdr3_aa: ASSPVTSGETQY
j_call: TRBJ1-2; v_call: TRBV7-2; cdr3_aa: ASSLGPRDNYGYT
j_call: TRBJ1-2; v_call: TRBV7-6; cdr3_aa: ASSQLPLRTNYGYT
j_call: TRBJ2-3; v_call: TRBV27; cdr3_aa: ASKVSRDTDTQY
j_call: TRBJ2-2; v_call: TRBV4-3; cdr3_aa: ASSQDGTGELF
j_call: TRBJ1-2; v_call: TRBV4-2; cdr3_aa: ASSQGGSEVRDRTFNGYT
j_call: TRBJ2-1; v_call: TRBV5-1; cdr3_aa: ASSLAAPPASEQF
j_call: TRBJ2-1; v_call: TRBV7-9; cdr3_aa: ASTKTELGVWDEQF
j_call: TRBJ2-7; v_call: TRBV6-1; cdr3_aa: ASSEISAGGRGEQY
j_call: TRBJ1-2; v_call: TRBV13; cdr3_aa: ASSLQGMDGYT
j_call: TRBJ1-1; v_call: TRBV3-1/TRBV3-2; cdr3_aa: ASSQGGAGDTEAF
j_call: TRBJ2-7; v_call: TRBV7-9; cdr3_aa: ASSPESTPRTYEQY
j_call: TRBJ1-5; v_call: TRBV6-2/TRBV6-3; cdr3_aa: ASSSVINQPQH
j_call: TRBJ1-1; v_call: TRBV19; cdr3_aa: ASSIGTKNTEAF
j_call: TRBJ1-2; v_call: TRBV3-1/TRBV3-2; cdr3_aa: ASSQVGALIVMELKGYT
j_call: TRBJ2-2; v_call: TRBV27; cdr3_aa: ASSLSIRESPGELF
j_call: TRBJ2-7; v_call: TRBV19; cdr3_aa: ASSIFPLAWGETYEQY
j_call: TRBJ2-2; v_call: TRBV7-9; cdr3_aa: ASSLGQGNFGNTGELF
j_call: TRBJ1-1; v_call: TRBV13; cdr3_aa: ASSTRSDSTEAF
j_call: TRBJ2-3; v_call: TRBV11-3; cdr3_aa: ASSLGPATDTQY
j_call: TRBJ2-7; v_call: TRBV3-1/TRBV3-2; cdr3_aa: ASSQDLTGYEQY
j_call: TRBJ1-4; v_call: TRBV28; cdr3_aa: ASTQRRDEKLF
j_call: TRBJ1-1; v_call: TRBV7-2; cdr3_aa: ASSTETGWHTEAF
j_call: TRBJ2-1; v_call: TRBV29-1; cdr3_aa: SVVGGWSYNEQF
j_call: TRBJ1-5; v_call: TRBV2; cdr3_aa: ASTVGGGSNQPQH
j_call: TRBJ1-2; v_call: TRBV27; cdr3_aa: ASSLRTGGSGYT
j_call: TRBJ1-1; v_call: TRBV3-1/TRBV3-2; cdr3_aa: ASSQDRQGDTEAF
j_call: TRBJ2-5; v_call: TRBV2; cdr3_aa: ASNRRTAQETQY